This T cell receptor beta chain was observed in a study of shared clonotypes between healthy human individuals. For the study at large: Per-donor plates numbered three CD4 naive, three CD4 memory, two CD8 naive and one CD8 memory.

Replicate sorted-subset PCRs were loaded with 150 to 250 ng DNA, 29,000 or so T cell genomes. Authors' processing steps: ImmunoSEQ output lacked quality scores and full-length reads, limiting matched filtering. Sequencing was performed with immunoSEQ multiplex PCR; in TCRdb, only in-frame clones are kept and a portion is missing. V and J calls and clone size are those listed in that table; D and trimming were worked out from the DNA. The sample carries 1.5 million to 2.5 million clones, about 95% recorded once. With 0 bases removed from V and 6 bases from J, the gap between germline ends came to 16 bases. Germline V gives CDR1 LGHNA, CDR2 YSLEER. The CDR3 consists of 16 residues. Selected positively for CCR7 and CD45RO-negative, naive CD8 cells excluded terminally differentiated effector memory CD45RA+ cells. Points on this clone: Its antigen is unidentified.

Study observations and caveats: In general, naive subsets displayed greater estimated richness than memory subsets did.

This chain links TRBV4-3 with TRBJ2-3; maybe TRBD2 (6 bases). Source material: naive CD8+ T cells sorted from blood. This receptor was taken from a man between 18 and 29 years old in good health. Written as DNA, the CDR3 is TGCGCCAGCAGCCAAGATTGGGGCAGGGAGGAGGATACGCAGTATTTT. Encoded protein: CASSQDWGREEDTQYF.